The 23 T cell receptor beta chains below come from one sample, sequenced in a study of blood T cell repertoires in COVID-19. Clones were read by immunoSEQ multiplex PCR, and TCRdb kept only the in-frame ones, dropping some. The data hold about 210,000 clones, with 85% to 90% observed a single time. Sequenced input: PBMCs or T cells enriched from blood (not recorded which). The receptors originated from a man aged 25 to 45 who had recovered from COVID-19.

The V gene is TRBV4-1, the J gene TRBJ2-1; 11 bases fit TRBD2. This CDR3 region has 18 residues. J gave up 2 bases and V 4 bases, and 10 bases lay outside the gene matches. Germline V gene data show CDR1 as MGHRA and CDR2 as YSYEKL. The CDR3 sequence is CASSLLAGEAVPYNEQFF. The CDR3 DNA reads TGCGCCAGCAGCCTACTAGCGGGAGAGGCGGTGCCCTACAATGAGCAGTTCTTC.

The gene calls are TRBV9 and TRBJ1-3; tentatively, D is TRBD1 (5 bases). From germline, CDR1 is SGDLS and CDR2 YYNGEE. The V and J ends lost 5 bases and 0 bases respectively, with 12 bases between them. The CDR3 consists of 15 residues. CDR3 in amino acids: CASRRGANSGNTIYF. CDR3 in DNA: TGTGCCAGCAGGCGTGGGGCTAACTCTGGAAACACCATATATTTT.

This chain uses TRBV5-1 with TRBJ1-6; 7 bases match TRBD1. Germline trimming cut 4 bases from V and 7 bases from J; bases unmatched to any gene: 8. The CDR3 sequence is 15 residues long. CDR1 is SGHRS, CDR2 YFSETQ, per germline. In DNA form, the CDR3 reads TGCGCCAGCAGCAAAGACAGGGTTCTCAATTCACCCCTCCACTTT. Translating it yields CASSKDRVLNSPLHF.

This sequence joins TRBV3-1 (or the pseudogene TRBV3-2) and TRBJ1-6; 10 nucleotides match TRBD1. This CDR3 has 19 residues. Trimming removed 3 bases from V and 6 bases from J; junction bases left unmatched: 14. Germline assignment: CDR1 LGHDT and CDR2 YNNKEL (reference sequence). The CDR3 is CASSHGTGVPLMTNSPLHF. The CDR3 region has the DNA TGTGCCAGCAGCCATGGGACAGGGGTCCCCCTAATGACTAATTCACCCCTCCACTTT.

The V gene is TRBV3-1 (or the pseudogene TRBV3-2), the J gene TRBJ1-1; 9 bases match TRBD1. The length of the CDR3 is 16 residues. Germline CDR1 reads LGHDT; CDR2 reads YNNKEL (reference sequence). Trimming removed 4 bases from V and 0 bases from J; junction bases left unmatched: 6. CDR3 in amino acids: CASSRGQGPMNTEAFF. CDR3 DNA: TGTGCCAGCAGCCGCGGACAGGGGCCAATGAACACTGAAGCTTTCTTT.

The V call is TRBV7-2, the J call TRBJ2-5, with 8 bases lining up with TRBD1. V shed 0 bases, J shed 2 bases, and the junction held 2 bases outside the gene matches. This CDR3 has 15 amino acids. CDR1 SGHTA and CDR2 FQGNSA come from the germline V gene. CDR3 DNA: TGTGCCAGCAGCTTAGCCAGGGGGCTTCAAGAGACCCAGTACTTC. Encoded protein: CASSLARGLQETQYF.

This clone turned up a few times. The gene calls are TRBV10-1 and TRBJ2-1, with D perhaps matching TRBD2 (5 bases). V was cut by 0 bases and J by 1 base, with 19 bases left in between. Germline CDR1 and CDR2: WNHNN and SYGVQD (reference sequence). The length of the CDR3 is 19 residues. CDR3 protein: CASSESHYAGSPSYNEQFF. The CDR3 DNA reads as TGCGCCAGCAGTGAGTCTCACTACGCGGGCTCACCTTCCTACAATGAGCAGTTCTTC.

The V gene is TRBV2, the J gene TRBJ1-2; 11 nucleotides align to TRBD1. J gave up 4 bases and V 4 bases, and 8 bases lay outside the gene matches. Germline-derived CDR1 and CDR2 are SNHLY and FYNNEI. There are 16 residues in the CDR3. CDR3 protein: CASSGWGQGESYGYTF. The CDR3 nucleotides read TGTGCCAGCAGTGGATGGGGACAGGGGGAGAGCTATGGCTACACCTTC.

The chain has TRBV24-1 and TRBJ2-1; 11 bases fit TRBD2. Per germline, CDR1 KGHDR and CDR2 SFDVKD. The CDR3 covers 17 residues. J lost 6 bases, V lost 0 bases, and 6 bases had no gene match. DNA of the CDR3: TGTGCCACCAGTGATTTGGGCGTAGCGGGGGGGATCAATGAGCAGTTCTTC. This gives the protein CATSDLGVAGGINEQFF.

The chain is built from TRBV3-1 (or the pseudogene TRBV3-2) and TRBJ2-1; 16 bases match TRBD2. The V and J ends lost 1 base and 6 bases, in that order; junction bases with no gene match: 3. The CDR3 consists of 17 residues. Germline-derived CDR1 and CDR2 are LGHDT and YNNKEL (reference sequence). The CDR3 spells CASSQGGTSGGANEQFF. The DNA for the CDR3 is TGTGCCAGCAGCCAAGGCGGGACTAGCGGGGGGGCCAATGAGCAGTTCTTC.

V is TRBV15 and J is TRBJ2-7; 9 nucleotides line up with TRBD1. Germline trimming cut 1 base from V and 4 bases from J; bases unmatched to any gene: 5. This CDR3 has 15 residues. Looked up from germline, CDR1 is LNHNV and CDR2 is YYDKDF (reference sequence). CDR3 in DNA: TGTGCCACCAGCAGAGGACGGGGACAGGGTTACGAGCAGTACTTC. Translating it yields CATSRGRGQGYEQYF.

This chain uses TRBV7-2 with TRBJ2-1; D may be TRBD2 (6 bases). Trimming shortened V by 2 bases and J by 3 bases, and 14 bases separated the two germline ends. Germline CDR1 and CDR2: SGHTA and FQGNSA. CDR3 length equals 16 residues. The CDR3 is CASSLSGWGSYNEQFF. The CDR3 DNA follows: TGTGCCAGCAGCTTAAGCGGGTGGGGGAGCTACAATGAGCAGTTCTTC.

This chain joins TRBV19 and TRBJ1-2; D not certain. In germline, CDR1 is LNHDA, CDR2 SQIVND (reference sequence). V was pared by 3 bases and J by 7 bases, with 9 bases between. The CDR3 has 12 residues. The chain's CDR3 is CASSISSFGYTF. The CDR3 coding sequence is TGTGCCAGTAGTATCTCCTCGTTTGGCTACACCTTC.

This clone appeared once. The chain joins TRBV6-2 or TRBV6-3 to TRBJ2-7; the D gene is possibly TRBD1 (6 bases). Trimming took 6 bases from V and 0 from J, leaving 12 bases between them. CDR3 size: 14 residues. CDR1 is MNHEY, CDR2 SVGEGT, per germline. The CDR3 here is CASSRDNLSYEQYF. CDR3 nucleotide sequence: TGTGCCAGCAGCCGGGACAACCTCTCCTACGAGCAGTACTTC.

The chain employs TRBV19 and TRBJ1-4; TRBD1 matches at 7 bases. Losses at the gene ends were 3 bases for V and 5 bases for J; bases not matched to a gene: 6. The length of the CDR3 is 15 residues. Germline V gene lookup returns CDR1 LNHDA and CDR2 SQIVND (reference sequence). CDR3 in DNA: TGTGCCAGTAGTATTGGGGACAGCCCCAATGAAAAACTGTTTTTT. Translation: CASSIGDSPNEKLFF.

This clone was picked up one time. The chain joins TRBV29-1 to TRBJ2-2, with D possibly matching TRBD2 (6 bases). The germline V and J ends were trimmed by 3 bases and 3 bases, with 11 bases remaining between them. Germline CDR1 is SQVTM and CDR2 is ANQGSEA. The CDR3 is made up of 14 amino acids. The CDR3 is CSVDGGLHTGELFF. The CDR3 DNA reads as TGCAGCGTTGATGGGGGGTTGCACACCGGGGAGCTGTTTTTT.

The V gene is TRBV30, the J gene TRBJ2-3; 8 nucleotides agree with TRBD2. Germline-derived CDR1 and CDR2 are GTSNPN and SVGIG (reference sequence). The CDR3 sequence is 14 residues long. J was trimmed by 4 bases and V by 2 bases; bases with no gene match: 5. The CDR3 sequence: CAWSMGLGADTQYF. In DNA, the CDR3 is TGTGCCTGGAGTATGGGACTAGGGGCAGATACGCAGTATTTT.

The sample holds a few counts of this clone. The chain combines TRBV27 with TRBJ1-6, with D possibly matching TRBD1 (5 bases). This CDR3 contains 15 residues. CDR1 MNHEY and CDR2 SMNVEV come from the germline V gene (reference sequence). The ends were cut back, 5 bases at V and 7 bases at J, with 15 bases in the middle. The CDR3, as DNA: TGTGCCAGCAGTCCCGAGGACGGGGGAAATTCACCCCTCCACTTT. This encodes CASSPEDGGNSPLHF.

The V call is TRBV11-2, the J call TRBJ2-3; D is ambiguous. V lost 5 bases and J 4 bases, leaving 13 bases between the germline ends. Germline CDR1 SGHAT, CDR2 FQNNGV. The CDR3 loop spans 14 amino acids. The CDR3 nucleotides read TGTGCCAGCAGCAACGTTAGACAAGCAGATACGCAGTATTTT. Translated, it gives CASSNVRQADTQYF.

V usage is TRBV18 and J usage is TRBJ2-3; D is uncertain. V dropped 3 bases and J dropped 0 bases, with 13 bases sitting between them. The CDR3 extends over 16 amino acids. Germline CDR1 is KGHSH and CDR2 is LQKENI. The DNA of the CDR3 is TGTGCCAGCTCACCTGAGGTCTCGGTGAGCACAGATACGCAGTATTTT. As protein: CASSPEVSVSTDTQYF.

The CDR3 is CASRNRGANTEAFF. The CDR3 region has the DNA TGTGCCAGCAGGAACAGGGGGGCGAACACTGAAGCTTTCTTT. The chain links TRBV6-5 to TRBJ1-1; 8 bases fit TRBD1. CDR1 and CDR2 from the germline V gene are MNHEY and SVGAGI. There are 14 residues in the CDR3. V gave up 6 bases and J gave up 1 base; unmatched junction bases: 4.

The chain couples TRBV27 to TRBJ1-4, with TRBD1 matching over 8 bases. The CDR3 runs to 17 residues. The V gene's germline CDR1 is MNHEY and CDR2 SMNVEV (reference sequence). V was clipped by 4 bases and J by 0 bases; unmatched bases: 7. The CDR3, as DNA: TGTGCCAGCAGTTGGGGGACAGGACCTGCAACTAATGAAAAACTGTTTTTT. It yields the protein CASSWGTGPATNEKLFF.

The chain is built from TRBV5-5 and TRBJ2-3, with TRBD1 matching 8 bases. V shed 3 bases, J shed 3 bases, and the junction held 12 bases outside the gene matches. The length of the CDR3 is 17 residues. CDR1 is SGHKS and CDR2 is YYEKEE in the germline V gene (reference sequence). Here the CDR3 DNA reads TGTGCCAGCAGCTACATACAGGGGGAAACTAAAACAGATACGCAGTATTTT. Protein: CASSYIQGETKTDTQYF.